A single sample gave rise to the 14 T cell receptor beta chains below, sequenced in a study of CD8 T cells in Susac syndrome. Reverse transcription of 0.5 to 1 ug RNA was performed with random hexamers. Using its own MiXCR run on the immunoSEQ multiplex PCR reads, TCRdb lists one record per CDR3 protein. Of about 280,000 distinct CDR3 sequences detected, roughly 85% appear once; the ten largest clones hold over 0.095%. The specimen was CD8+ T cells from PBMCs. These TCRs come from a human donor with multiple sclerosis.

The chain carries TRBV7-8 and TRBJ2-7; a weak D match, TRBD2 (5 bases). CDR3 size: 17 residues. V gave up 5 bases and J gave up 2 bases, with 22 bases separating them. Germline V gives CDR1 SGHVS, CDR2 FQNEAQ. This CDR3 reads CASSQRGALARTYEQYF. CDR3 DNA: TGTGCCAGCAGCCAAAGAGGAGCCCTAGCCAGGACCTACGAGCAGTACTTC.

CDR3 in DNA: TGTGCCAGCAGTCACCTCAAAGGACTAGCGGGAGATGGCACCGGGGAGCTGTTTTTT. This sequence encodes CASSHLKGLAGDGTGELFF. This chain joins TRBV28 and TRBJ2-2, with TRBD2 identical over 13 bases. The V and J ends lost 5 bases and 4 bases, in that order; junction bases with no gene match: 13. From germline, CDR1 is MDHEN and CDR2 SYDVKM. The CDR3 is 19 amino acids.

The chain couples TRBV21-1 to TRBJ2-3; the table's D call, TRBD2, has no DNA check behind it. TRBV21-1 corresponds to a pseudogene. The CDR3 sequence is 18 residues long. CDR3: CASRTKEFAGGGLDTQYF. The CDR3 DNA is TGTGCCAGCAGAACCAAAGAGTTTGCGGGAGGGGGCCTAGATACGCAGTATTTT.

The CDR3 region is CASSLEWETQYF. The CDR3 DNA reads TGTGCCAGCAGCTTAGAATGGGAGACCCAGTACTTC. The chain couples TRBV7-8 to TRBJ2-5, with no clear D. The CDR3 runs to 12 residues. Per the germline V gene, CDR1 is SGHVS and CDR2 is FQNEAQ. Trimming left V 1 base short and J 5 bases short, with 5 bases between.

In DNA, the CDR3 is TGTGCCAGCAGGCCGCGTGGGGCCGCGTATGGCTACACCTTC. The encoded protein is CASRPRGAAYGYTF. The chain has TRBV6-5 and TRBJ1-2, with D maybe TRBD1 (5 bases). Trimming took off 6 bases at V and 5 bases at J, with 16 bases between the two ends. The CDR3 runs to 14 residues. The V gene's germline CDR1 is MNHEY and CDR2 SVGAGI.

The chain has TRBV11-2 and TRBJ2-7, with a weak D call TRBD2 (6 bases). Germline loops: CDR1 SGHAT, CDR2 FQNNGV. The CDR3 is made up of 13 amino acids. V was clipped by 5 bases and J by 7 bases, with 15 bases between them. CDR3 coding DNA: TGTGCCAGCAGCACCCTAGGAGGGCGGGAGCAGTACTTC. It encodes CASSTLGGREQYF.

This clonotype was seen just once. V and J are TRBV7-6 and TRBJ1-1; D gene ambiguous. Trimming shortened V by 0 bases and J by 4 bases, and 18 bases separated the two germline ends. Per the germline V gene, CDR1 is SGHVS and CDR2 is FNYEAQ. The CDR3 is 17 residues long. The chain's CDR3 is CASSLALSGEVFTEAFF. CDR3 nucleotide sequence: TGTGCCAGCAGCTTAGCGCTGTCAGGTGAGGTGTTCACTGAAGCTTTCTTT.

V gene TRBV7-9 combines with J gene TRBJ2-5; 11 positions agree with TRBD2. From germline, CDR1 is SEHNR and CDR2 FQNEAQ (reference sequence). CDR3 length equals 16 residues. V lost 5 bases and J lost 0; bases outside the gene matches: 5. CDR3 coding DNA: TGTGCCAGCAGCGTGACTAGCGGGACTTACCAAGAGACCCAGTACTTC. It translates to CASSVTSGTYQETQYF.

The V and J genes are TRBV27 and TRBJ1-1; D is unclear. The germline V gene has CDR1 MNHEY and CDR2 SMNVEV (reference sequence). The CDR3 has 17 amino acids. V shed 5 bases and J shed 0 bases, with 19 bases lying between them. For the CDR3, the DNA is TGTGCCAGCAGTGTCTCCGGTGGGGAGGGTGTGAACACTGAAGCTTTCTTT. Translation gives CASSVSGGEGVNTEAFF.

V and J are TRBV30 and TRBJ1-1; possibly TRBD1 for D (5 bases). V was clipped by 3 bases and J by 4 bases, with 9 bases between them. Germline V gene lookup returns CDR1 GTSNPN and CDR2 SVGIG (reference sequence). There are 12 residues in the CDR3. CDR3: CAWSPGITEAFF. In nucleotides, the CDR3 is TGTGCCTGGAGCCCAGGGATCACTGAAGCTTTCTTT.

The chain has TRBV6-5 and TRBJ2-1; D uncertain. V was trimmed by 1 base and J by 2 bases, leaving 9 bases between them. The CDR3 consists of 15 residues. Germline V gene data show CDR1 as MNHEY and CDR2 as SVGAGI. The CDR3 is CASSYLESPYNEQFF. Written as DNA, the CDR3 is TGTGCCAGCAGTTACTTGGAGAGTCCCTACAATGAGCAGTTCTTC.

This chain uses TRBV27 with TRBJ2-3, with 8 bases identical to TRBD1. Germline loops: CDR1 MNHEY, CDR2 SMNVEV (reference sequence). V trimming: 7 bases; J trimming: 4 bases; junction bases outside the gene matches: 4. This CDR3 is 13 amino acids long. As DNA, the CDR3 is TGTGCCAGCATCGGACAGGGTTCAGATACGCAGTATTTT. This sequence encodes CASIGQGSDTQYF.

CDR3 loop: CASSPSLAGSYEQYF. The CDR3 DNA reads as TGTGCCAGCAGCCCCTCACTAGCGGGCTCCTACGAGCAGTACTTC. The V and J genes are TRBV7-9 and TRBJ2-7; 9 positions agree with TRBD2. Trimming at V came to 5 bases and at J to 0 bases, leaving 5 bases not matched to a gene. CDR3 length: 15 residues. Germline-derived CDR1 and CDR2 are SEHNR and FQNEAQ (reference sequence). Full variable domain (outside the CDR3, taken from reference TRBV7-9 and TRBJ2-7): DTGVSQNPRHKITKRGQNVTFRCDPISEHNRLYWYRQTLGQGPEFLTYFQNEAQLEKSRLLSDRFSAERPKGSFSTLEIQRTEQGDSAMYLCASSPSLAGSYEQYFGPGTRLTVT.

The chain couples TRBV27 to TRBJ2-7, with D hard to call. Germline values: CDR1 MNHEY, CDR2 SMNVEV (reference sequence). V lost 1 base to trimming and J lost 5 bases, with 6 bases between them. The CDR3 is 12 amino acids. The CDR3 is CASSLLRDEQYF. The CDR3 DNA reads TGTGCCAGCAGTTTATTAAGGGACGAGCAGTACTTC.